This TCR beta chain was captured by sequencing in a study of OX40 agonist ivuxolimab in advanced cancers. Study-level information: With ivuxolimab, an agonistic anti-OX40 (CD134) antibody, patients were treated. Cohort: roughly 79% men, mean age approximately 66, aged about 23 to 80.

A note on this clone: Antigen unknown.

Generated by immunoSEQ multiplex PCR, the TCRdb table keeps only in-frame clones and is missing some. The sample consists of approximately 79,000 clones, 85% to 90% of them appearing once. Broader study findings: Some of the nonresponding patients also showed low levels of normalized T-cell clonal expansion.

CDR1 and CDR2 (germline): MNHNS, SASEGT. The CDR3 sequence is 15 residues long. V was clipped by 4 bases and J by 2 bases; unmatched bases: 5. The V and J genes are TRBV6-1 and TRBJ2-5; 9 nucleotides line up with TRBD2. Specimen: CD4+ or CD8+ T cells sorted from blood, collected in a trial of the OX40 agonist ivuxolimab. This receptor was obtained from an adult with an advanced solid tumor such as melanoma, head and neck, liver or kidney cancer. CDR3 DNA sequence: TGTGCCAGCAGTGCCGGGACTAGCAAACAAGAGACCCAGTACTTC. Residues: CASSAGTSKQETQYF.